These T cell receptor beta chains were read from a single sample in a study of cytomegalovirus exposure and HLA in healthy donors. Some clones are missing from TCRdb's copy, which holds only in-frame ones; the method was immunoSEQ multiplex PCR. This sample carries about 170,000 clones, roughly 70% of them seen once, and the ten largest clones take roughly 7.1%. Source material: PBMCs. Receptor source: a man in his forties in good health and CMV-seropositive. Each CDR3 is given with its conserved first and last residue. Each record gives: D gene, V gene, CDR3 length, J gene, clone size, CDR3 DNA, CDR3 protein. A D gene is named only where the DNA matches it firmly. Clone sizes are given selectively: once, few, many, or a class where the clone is expanded.

>TRBD1|TRBV30|15|TRBJ1-5|.
TGTGCCTGGAGTGCGACAGGGTATAGCAATCAGCCCCAGCATTTT
CAWSATGYSNQPQHF
>.|TRBV7-6|14|TRBJ1-5|.
TGTGCCAGCAGCTTAGGCCAGGGCGATCAGCCCCAGCATTTT
CASSLGQGDQPQHF
>.|TRBV19|14|TRBJ1-6|few
TGTGCCAGTAAGGCAGAGGTGGATAATTCACCCCTCCACTTT
CASKAEVDNSPLHF
>TRBD1|TRBV6-1|13|TRBJ1-2|.
TGTGCCAGCACCATCGACAGGGTCCATGGCTACACCTTC
CASTIDRVHGYTF
>.|TRBV27|16|TRBJ2-7|.
TGTGCCAGCAGTGGTTTTGAAGGAGGAGGGGCCTACGAGCAGTACTTC
CASSGFEGGGAYEQYF
>.|TRBV7-9|16|TRBJ2-3|.
TGTGCCAGCAGCTACCTTAGACAAGAGAGTTCAAATACGCAGTATTTT
CASSYLRQESSNTQYF
>.|TRBV5-1|19|TRBJ2-4|once
TGCGCCAGCAGCTTGGCGAGGGCAGGGGCGTTTCCGGCCAAAAACATTCAGTACTTC
CASSLARAGAFPAKNIQYF
>.|TRBV9|13|TRBJ1-2|.
TGTGCCAGCAGCGTAGGGGGCGGCGATGGCTACACCTTC
CASSVGGGDGYTF
>.|TRBV6-1|14|TRBJ2-3|.
TGTGCCAGCAGTGAAGGGCCCTCCACAGATACGCAGTATTTT
CASSEGPSTDTQYF
>TRBD1|TRBV9|14|TRBJ1-1|.
TGTGCCAGCAGCGCTCGGACAGGGCCCACTGAAGCTTTCTTT
CASSARTGPTEAFF
>.|TRBV4-1|15|TRBJ1-1|few
TGCGCCAGCAGCCAAGATCTCTTGCCAGGCACTGAAGCTTTCTTT
CASSQDLLPGTEAFF
>.|TRBV29-1|11|TRBJ1-2|.
TGCAGCGTTGAAGACGGGGGTGGCTACACCTTC
CSVEDGGGYTF
>TRBD2|TRBV4-1|13|TRBJ2-5|.
TGCGCCAGCAGTTCTCGACTAGCGGAGACCCAGTACTTC
CASSSRLAETQYF
>TRBD1|TRBV19|13|TRBJ1-3|once
TGTGCCAGTAGTGCATCCAGGGGGGACACCATATATTTT
CASSASRGDTIYF
>.|TRBV11-2|16|TRBJ2-7|.
TGTGCCAGCAGCTCTCAGGGTCTAAGAAATGCCTACGAGCAGTACTTC
CASSSQGLRNAYEQYF
>TRBD1|TRBV4-3|17|TRBJ2-6|.
TGCGCCAGCAGCCCCGGGACAGGGAGCTCTGGGGCCAACGTCCTGACTTTC
CASSPGTGSSGANVLTF
>.|TRBV5-1|13|TRBJ1-5|once
TGCGCCAGCAGCTTGGCGGTAAATCAGCCCCAGCATTTT
CASSLAVNQPQHF
>.|TRBV19|16|TRBJ2-2|.
TGTGCCAGTAGTCCGGGAGGGGGCCCTTACACCGGGGAGCTGTTTTTT
CASSPGGGPYTGELFF
>TRBD2|TRBV7-8|16|TRBJ2-3|.
TGTGCCAGCAGCCCCCCTTCTAGCGGGGGAGGAAATACGCAGTATTTT
CASSPPSSGGGNTQYF
>TRBD1|TRBV7-8|13|TRBJ1-1|.
TGTGCCAGCAGCTTAGGACAGGGGGTTGAAGCTTTCTTT
CASSLGQGVEAFF
>.|TRBV27|14|TRBJ1-5|.
TGTGCCAGCAGGTTTAGGACTGGCAATCAGCCCCAGCATTTT
CASRFRTGNQPQHF
>.|TRBV7-2|15|TRBJ2-2|once
TGTGCCAGCAAACAGGGACACCTCGCCACCGGGGAGCTGTTTTTT
CASKQGHLATGELFF
>.|TRBV5-1|14|TRBJ1-3|.
TGCGCCAGCAGCTCACAGGGATCTGGAAACACCATATATTTT
CASSSQGSGNTIYF
>TRBD1|TRBV4-3|14|TRBJ2-5|.
TGCGCCAGCAGCCAATCGACAGGGAGAGAGACCCAGTACTTC
CASSQSTGRETQYF
>TRBD1|TRBV9|15|TRBJ1-5|.
TGTGCCAGCAGCGTAGGAGGGGGCGCGGGTCAGCCCCAGCATTTT
CASSVGGGAGQPQHF
>TRBD1|TRBV6-1|15|TRBJ1-6|.
TGTGCCAGCAGCCACGCCGGGGACAGTAATTCACCCCTCCACTTT
CASSHAGDSNSPLHF
>.|TRBV25-1|13|TRBJ2-7|.
TGTGCCAGCAGTGTAAGGGGCTTCTACGAGCAGTACTTC
CASSVRGFYEQYF